Following are 5 T cell receptor beta chains from one sample sequenced in a study of response to subunit inactivated influenza vaccine. TCRdb reprocessed the RT-PCR reads via MiXCR and lists one record per CDR3 protein. The repertoire includes about 530,000 distinct CDR3 sequences, roughly 12% of them detected once, and 10% sits in the top ten. The starting material was PBMCs from blood, obtained on the day of vaccination. These receptors came from a man aged 45 to 65 who received an inactivated influenza vaccine.

The gene calls are TRBV6-5 and TRBJ2-1, with TRBD1 matching over 10 bases. Germline assignment: CDR1 MNHEY and CDR2 SVGAGI. V gave up 5 bases and J gave up 8 bases; unmatched junction bases: 12. The CDR3 is made up of 16 amino acids. CDR3 amino acids: CASSTRTGGFKDEQFF. CDR3 DNA sequence: TGTGCCAGCAGTACTAGGACAGGGGGGTTCAAGGATGAGCAGTTCTTC.

In this sample, this clonotype turned up a few times. The chain carries TRBV20-1 and TRBJ2-7; no reliable D call. Germline V lookup: CDR1 DFQATT, CDR2 SNEGSKA (reference sequence). V lost 2 bases and J 4 bases, leaving 15 bases between the germline ends. This CDR3 region has 14 residues. CDR3 loop: CSARYVQSPYEQYF. The CDR3 DNA sequence: TGCAGTGCTAGATATGTACAGAGTCCATACGAGCAGTACTTC.

This clonotype was found a few times. The chain joins TRBV16 to TRBJ2-1; TRBD2 is a possible D gene (5 bases). Germline V CDR1 and CDR2: KGHSY, FQNENV. The CDR3 is 17 residues long. V lost 4 bases, J lost 6 bases, and 22 bases lay in between. CDR3 amino acids: CASSLKQSRGLGNEQFF. CDR3 DNA: TGTGCCAGCAGCCTCAAACAATCTCGGGGTTTGGGCAATGAGCAGTTCTTC.

This clonotype occurred a few times. The chain recombines TRBV21-1 with TRBJ2-2; no DNA check was done on the table's D call, TRBD2. TRBV21-1 is a known pseudogene. The CDR3 is 19 amino acids. The CDR3 DNA follows: TGTGCCAGCCCAAGTGGACTAGCGGGAGCCCCTACTGGGACCGGGGAGCTGTTTTTT. It yields the protein CASPSGLAGAPTGTGELFF.

The V and J genes are TRBV28 and TRBJ2-7, with 12 bases lining up with TRBD2. Germline loops: CDR1 MDHEN, CDR2 SYDVKM. CDR3 length: 16 residues. Unmatched junction bases numbered 8, after V lost 1 base and J lost 7 bases. The CDR3 DNA reads as TGTGCCAGCAGTTTATTCGGACTAGCGGGGCTAGGAGAGCAGTACTTC. Its translation is CASSLFGLAGLGEQYF.